The subject of this entry is one T cell receptor beta chain. CD8 cells regarded as naive lacked CD45RO, were positively chosen for CCR7, and omitted terminally differentiated effector memory CD45RA+ cells. The authors split each subset's genomic DNA evenly across several immunoSEQ plates. Repertoires were generated with immunoSEQ multiplex PCR, while TCRdb's copy carries only in-frame clones and drops some. The top ten clones hold approximately 25% of a sample with under 1 million clones, 90% to 95% of them seen once. These data come from a study of shared clonotypes between healthy human individuals. The germline CDR1 and CDR2 sequences are SGHVS and FQNEAQ. The CDR3 has 15 residues. V lost 3 bases and J lost 4, with 13 bases in between.

The sequence was obtained from a man aged 25 to 40 in good health. Sequenced material: naive CD8+ T cells sorted from blood. The rearrangement links TRBV7-8 to TRBJ2-1; D perhaps matches TRBD1 (6 bases). The CDR3 nucleotides are TGTGCCAGCAGCTTTGGCAGGGGATATTACAATGAGCAGTTCTTC. Its protein is CASSFGRGYYNEQFF.